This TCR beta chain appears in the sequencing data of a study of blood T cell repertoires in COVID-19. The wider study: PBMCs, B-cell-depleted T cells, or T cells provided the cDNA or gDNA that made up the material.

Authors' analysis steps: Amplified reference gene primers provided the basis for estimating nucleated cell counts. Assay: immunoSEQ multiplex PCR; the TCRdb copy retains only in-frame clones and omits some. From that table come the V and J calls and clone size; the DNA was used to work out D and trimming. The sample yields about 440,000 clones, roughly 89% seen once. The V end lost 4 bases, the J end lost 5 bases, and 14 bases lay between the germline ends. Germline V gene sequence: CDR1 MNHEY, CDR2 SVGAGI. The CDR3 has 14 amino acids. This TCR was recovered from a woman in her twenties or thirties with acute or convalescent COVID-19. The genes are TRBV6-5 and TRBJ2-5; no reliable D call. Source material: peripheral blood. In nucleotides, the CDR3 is TGTGCCAGCAGTTCCTTTTCTAGTCGGGAGACCCAGTACTTC. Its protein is CASSSFSSRETQYF.